A single sample is the source of the 28 T cell receptor beta chains below, sequenced in a study of shared clonotypes between healthy human individuals. Data came from immunoSEQ multiplex PCR; TCRdb stores just in-frame clones and leaves some out. The sample has some 2 million clones, roughly 95% seen once. Sequenced: naive CD4+ T cells sorted from blood. Indicated subset: CD45RA+ positively selected. All receptors derive from a man between 18 and 29 years old in good health.

CDR3 bases: TGTGCCAGCCATAACACAGATACGCAGTATTTT. Protein product: CASHNTDTQYF. V and J are TRBV7-9 and TRBJ2-3; D not resolved. The CDR3 totals 11 residues. V lost 8 bases and J 2 bases, leaving 5 bases between the germline ends. Germline V lookup: CDR1 SEHNR, CDR2 FQNEAQ (reference sequence).

In the case of this clone: Other nucleotide sequences in the sample specify the same CDR3. The V call is TRBV18, the J call TRBJ1-2; no definite D call. CDR3 length: 13 residues. Germline-derived CDR1 and CDR2 are KGHSH and LQKENI. V was trimmed by 3 bases and J by 2 bases, leaving 7 bases between them. The CDR3 coding sequence is TGTGCCAGCTCACCCCCGGGGAACTATGGCTACACCTTC. This gives the protein CASSPPGNYGYTF.

This chain links TRBV14 with TRBJ1-1; TRBD1 might be the D (6 bases). The CDR3 covers 15 residues. Germline CDR1 SGHDN, CDR2 FVKESK. Between the trimmed V and J ends, which lost 4 bases and 2 bases, there was a span of 14 bases. The CDR3 region has the DNA TGTGCCAGCAGCCTGACCGGGACATTTAACACTGAAGCTTTCTTT. This sequence encodes CASSLTGTFNTEAFF.

The chain combines TRBV29-1 with TRBJ2-5; the D is unclear. CDR1 is SQVTM and CDR2 is ANQGSEA in the germline V gene. This CDR3 region has 12 residues. Deletions cut 2 bases from V and 2 bases from J, with 6 bases between. The CDR3 coding sequence is TGCAGCGTTGAACAGACTCAAGAGACCCAGTACTTC. The encoded protein is CSVEQTQETQYF.

This rearrangement joins TRBV28 to TRBJ1-2; perhaps TRBD1 as D (5 bases). Per the germline V gene, CDR1 is MDHEN and CDR2 is SYDVKM. V lost 3 bases, J lost 2 bases, and 13 bases lay in between. The CDR3 is 15 residues long. This CDR3 reads CASSFPFGQNYGYTF. As DNA, the CDR3 is TGTGCCAGCAGTTTCCCTTTCGGACAAAACTATGGCTACACCTTC.

Note on this clone: Other DNA variants within this sample encode the same CDR3. The CDR3 DNA reads as TGTGCCAGCAGTTACTCGGGACAGGGTGTTGGCGAGCAGTACTTC. This translates into CASSYSGQGVGEQYF. The chain carries TRBV6-5 and TRBJ2-7; 9 bases map to TRBD1. V gave up 0 bases and J gave up 6 bases; unmatched junction bases: 6. Germline V lookup: CDR1 MNHEY, CDR2 SVGAGI. The CDR3 has 15 residues.

A remark on this clone: Other DNA sequences in this sample translate to the same CDR3. This chain links TRBV30 with TRBJ2-1, with D hard to call. CDR1 and CDR2 (germline): GTSNPN, SVGIG (reference sequence). Trimming stripped 3 bases from V and 0 bases from J, with 6 bases between. This CDR3 is 13 amino acids long. For the CDR3, the DNA is TGTGCCTGGAGCCCGTCCTCCTACAATGAGCAGTTCTTC. Encoded protein: CAWSPSSYNEQFF.

The chain joins TRBV29-1 to TRBJ1-1; the D is unclear. The CDR3 runs to 13 residues. The germline V and J ends were trimmed by 4 bases and 1 base, with 10 bases remaining between them. Germline CDR1 SQVTM, CDR2 ANQGSEA. CDR3 DNA: TGCAGCGTTGTTCGGGGAACGAACACTGAAGCTTTCTTT. Encoded protein: CSVVRGTNTEAFF.

Remarks on this clone: The same CDR3 is also encoded by other DNA sequences in this sample. The chain employs TRBV29-1 and TRBJ1-5; D is unclear. Trimming pared 4 bases from V and 1 base from J, leaving 5 bases between. Germline-derived CDR1 and CDR2 are SQVTM and ANQGSEA. CDR3 size: 12 residues. The CDR3 DNA is TGCAGCGTTGCCGAAAGCAATCAGCCCCAGCATTTT. As protein: CSVAESNQPQHF.

This clone came up once. The J gene is TRBJ1-3, the V gene TRBV6-5, with D unclear. Between the trimmed V and J ends, which lost 7 bases and 2 bases, there was a span of 15 bases. CDR3 length: 15 residues. Germline CDR1 reads MNHEY; CDR2 reads SVGAGI. CDR3 amino acids: CASTLFRGAGNTIYF. The DNA for the CDR3 is TGTGCCAGCACCCTTTTTCGTGGGGCTGGAAACACCATATATTTT.

DNA of the CDR3: TGTGCCAGCCAAACGTCGAACACCGGGGAGCTGTTTTTT. Residues: CASQTSNTGELFF. The chain uses TRBV6-1 and TRBJ2-2; D unclear. V lost 8 bases and J 0 bases, leaving 7 bases between the germline ends. Germline V CDR1 and CDR2: MNHNS, SASEGT. The CDR3 spans 13 residues.

The genes are TRBV18 and TRBJ1-5; TRBD1 is a possible D gene (5 bases). Germline V gene sequence: CDR1 KGHSH, CDR2 LQKENI. The V gene lost 0 bases and the J gene lost 4 bases, with 13 bases spanning the gap. CDR3 size: 16 residues. Here the CDR3 DNA reads TGTGCCAGCTCACCACCAATGGGGGACGGGAATCAGCCCCAGCATTTT. It specifies CASSPPMGDGNQPQHF. The full variable domain, with the rest looked up from reference TRBV18 and TRBJ1-5, is NAGVMQNPRHLVRRRGQEARLRCSPMKGHSHVYWYRQLPEEGLKFMVYLQKENIIDESGMPKERFSAEFPKEGPSILRIQQVVRGDSAAYFCASSPPMGDGNQPQHFGDGTRLSIL.

J is TRBJ2-7 and V is TRBV11-2, with D perhaps TRBD1 (5 bases). Deletions cut 3 bases from V and 3 bases from J, with 15 bases between. The CDR3 is 15 amino acids. The V gene's germline CDR1 is SGHAT and CDR2 FQNNGV. The CDR3 sequence is CASSLAPGHNYEQYF. The CDR3 DNA reads TGTGCCAGCAGCTTGGCCCCCGGACACAACTACGAGCAGTACTTC.

The gene calls are TRBV7-2 and TRBJ2-3; a possible D gene is TRBD1 (5 bases). Germline loops: CDR1 SGHTA, CDR2 FQGNSA. Trimming removed 4 bases at V and 4 bases at J, with 18 bases between. The CDR3 consists of 16 residues. CDR3 amino acids: CASSSQGSVKADTQYF. The CDR3 DNA sequence: TGTGCCAGCAGCTCCCAGGGTTCGGTGAAGGCAGATACGCAGTATTTT. Supplemented by reference TRBV7-2 and TRBJ2-3, the full variable domain reads GAGVSQSPSNKVTEKGKDVELRCDPISGHTALYWYRQSLGQGLEFLIYFQGNSAPDKSGLPSDRFSAERTGGSVSTLTIQRTQQEDSAVYLCASSSQGSVKADTQYFGPGTRLTVL.

The rearrangement joins TRBV7-9 to TRBJ2-3, with 8 bases fitting TRBD2. The CDR3 totals 16 residues. V dropped 4 bases and J dropped 0; count of bases not matched to a gene: 6. Germline loops: CDR1 SEHNR, CDR2 FQNEAQ (reference sequence). CDR3 sequence: CASSWPPSGSTDTQYF. The CDR3 nucleotides are TGTGCCAGCAGCTGGCCCCCTAGCGGGAGCACAGATACGCAGTATTTT.

The rearrangement uses TRBV7-9 and TRBJ2-5; unclear D gene. The CDR3 totals 14 residues. V was shortened by 1 base and J by 5 bases, with 11 bases between the two germline ends. Per the germline V gene, CDR1 is SEHNR and CDR2 is FQNEAQ (reference sequence). CDR3 in amino acids: CASSLGSVGETQYF. CDR3 nucleotide sequence: TGTGCCAGCAGCTTAGGGTCGGTGGGGGAGACCCAGTACTTC. The full variable domain, completed using reference TRBV7-9 and TRBJ2-5, is DTGVSQNPRHKITKRGQNVTFRCDPISEHNRLYWYRQTLGQGPEFLTYFQNEAQLEKSRLLSDRFSAERPKGSFSTLEIQRTEQGDSAMYLCASSLGSVGETQYFGPGTRLLVL.

The chain couples TRBV28 to TRBJ1-4; D perhaps matches TRBD1 (5 bases). CDR3 size: 14 residues. CDR1 is MDHEN and CDR2 is SYDVKM in the germline V gene. The ends were cut back, 3 bases at V and 4 bases at J, with 9 bases in the middle. DNA of the CDR3: TGTGCCAGCAGTTTGCAGGGTTATAATGAAAAACTGTTTTTT. It encodes CASSLQGYNEKLFF. Complete variable domain (other parts from reference TRBV28 and TRBJ1-4): DVKVTQSSRYLVKRTGEKVFLECVQDMDHENMFWYRQDPGLGLRLIYFSYDVKMKEKGDIPEGYSVSREKKERFSLILESASTNQTSMYLCASSLQGYNEKLFFGSGTQLSVL.

This chain joins TRBV7-9 and TRBJ2-7; the D is unclear. CDR1 SEHNR and CDR2 FQNEAQ come from the germline V gene (reference sequence). The V gene lost 0 bases and the J gene lost 2 bases, with 14 bases spanning the gap. The CDR3 is made up of 16 amino acids. The CDR3 loop is CASSLAGIRRTYEQYF. The DNA of the CDR3 is TGTGCCAGCAGCTTAGCGGGGATACGCCGTACCTACGAGCAGTACTTC.

The chain is built from TRBV30 and TRBJ2-5; the D gene is possibly TRBD1 (6 bases). Trimming left V 2 bases short and J 4 bases short, with 8 bases between. CDR1 is GTSNPN and CDR2 is SVGIG in the germline V gene (reference sequence). The CDR3 consists of 12 residues. CDR3 loop: CAWSKGGETQYF. For the CDR3, the DNA is TGTGCCTGGAGTAAAGGGGGAGAGACCCAGTACTTC.

The chain recombines TRBV28 with TRBJ2-6; D gene uncertain. CDR3 length: 15 residues. Germline values: CDR1 MDHEN, CDR2 SYDVKM. V lost 5 bases and J lost 1, with 9 bases in between. CDR3 DNA sequence: TGTGCCAGCAGTCGGGCAGGTTCTGGGGCCAACGTCCTGACTTTC. Residues: CASSRAGSGANVLTF.

To note about this clone: The sample carries other DNA sequences with the same CDR3. This chain connects TRBV10-1 to TRBJ2-3; 8 bases line up with TRBD2. There are 14 residues in the CDR3. The germline gives CDR1 WNHNN, CDR2 SYGVQD (reference sequence). The V and J ends lost 4 bases and 5 bases, in that order; junction bases with no gene match: 5. The CDR3 spells CASSAGGAGDTQYF. The CDR3 nucleotides are TGCGCCAGCAGTGCCGGGGGGGCCGGAGATACGCAGTATTTT.

This chain connects TRBV5-6 to TRBJ1-5; no definite D call. CDR1 SGHDT and CDR2 YYEEEE come from the germline V gene. Trimming left V 2 bases short and J 3 bases short, with 12 bases between. The length of the CDR3 is 15 residues. CDR3 bases: TGTGCCAGCAGCTTTGGGCAAGTAAACAATCAGCCCCAGCATTTT. Amino acids: CASSFGQVNNQPQHF.

The chain uses TRBV6-5 and TRBJ2-7; 10 positions match TRBD1. V shed 6 bases, J shed 6 bases, and the junction held 11 bases outside the gene matches. CDR3 length equals 15 residues. Germline V gene lookup returns CDR1 MNHEY and CDR2 SVGAGI. The CDR3 sequence is CASSRIDRGLGEQYF. The CDR3 region has the DNA TGTGCCAGCAGCCGAATAGACAGGGGGCTAGGCGAGCAGTACTTC.

As DNA, the CDR3 is TGTGCCAGCAGCCCCGGACAGGGGAACGGGCAGCCCCAGCATTTT. The encoded protein is CASSPGQGNGQPQHF. This sequence joins TRBV6-4 and TRBJ1-5; 9 positions agree with TRBD1. Germline CDR1 MRHNA, CDR2 SNTAGT. Trimming took 6 bases from V and 7 from J; bases not matched to a gene: 10. There are 15 residues in the CDR3.

The rearrangement uses TRBV6-4 and TRBJ1-5, with D possibly being TRBD1 (5 bases). The CDR3 has 17 amino acids. Germline values: CDR1 MRHNA, CDR2 SNTAGT. The germline V and J ends were trimmed by 2 bases and 1 base, with 15 bases remaining between them. The CDR3 nucleotides are TGTGCCAGCAGTGACCCGGGGCCAAGGGCGAGCAATCAGCCCCAGCATTTT. Its translation: CASSDPGPRASNQPQHF.

To note about this clone: Other nucleotide sequences from this sample produce the same CDR3. The chain links TRBV10-1 to TRBJ2-3; unclear D gene. The CDR3 consists of 13 residues. Germline CDR1 is WNHNN and CDR2 is SYGVQD (reference sequence). Trimming stripped 3 bases from V and 3 bases from J, with 7 bases between. CDR3 DNA sequence: TGCGCCAGCAGTGATCGGAGTACAGATACGCAGTATTTT. Residues: CASSDRSTDTQYF.

The chain links TRBV28 to TRBJ2-1; 15 nucleotides align to TRBD2. The CDR3 is made up of 16 amino acids. Germline CDR1 is MDHEN and CDR2 is SYDVKM. Trimming at V came to 5 bases and at J to 7 bases, leaving 6 bases not matched to a gene. The CDR3: CASSAGLAGGRNEQFF. The CDR3 DNA sequence: TGTGCCAGCAGTGCCGGACTAGCGGGGGGGCGGAATGAGCAGTTCTTC.

This chain uses TRBV19 with TRBJ1-2, with 9 nucleotides matching TRBD1. There are 13 residues in the CDR3. Germline loops: CDR1 LNHDA, CDR2 SQIVND (reference sequence). V gave up 7 bases and J gave up 8 bases; unmatched junction bases: 8. The CDR3 reads CASMVQGALGYTF. In DNA form, the CDR3 reads TGTGCCAGTATGGTACAGGGGGCGCTCGGCTACACCTTC.